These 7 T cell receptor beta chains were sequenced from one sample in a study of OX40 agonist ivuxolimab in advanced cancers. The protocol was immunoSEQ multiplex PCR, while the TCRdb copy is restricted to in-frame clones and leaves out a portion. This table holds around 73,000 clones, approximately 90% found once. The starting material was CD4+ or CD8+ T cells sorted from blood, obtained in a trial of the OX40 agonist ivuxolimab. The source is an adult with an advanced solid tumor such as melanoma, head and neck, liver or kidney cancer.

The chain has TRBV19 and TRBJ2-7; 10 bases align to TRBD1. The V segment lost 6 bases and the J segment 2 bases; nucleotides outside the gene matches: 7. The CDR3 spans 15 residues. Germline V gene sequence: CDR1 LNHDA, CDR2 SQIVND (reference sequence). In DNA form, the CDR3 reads TGTGCCAGTAGCCATGGGACAGGGGTCCCCTACGAGCAGTACTTC. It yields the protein CASSHGTGVPYEQYF. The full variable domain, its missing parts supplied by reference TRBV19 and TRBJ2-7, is DGGITQSPKYLFRKEGQNVTLSCEQNLNHDAMYWYRQDPGQGLRLIYYSQIVNDFQKGDIAEGYSVSREKKESFPLTVTSAQKNPTAFYLCASSHGTGVPYEQYFGPGTRLTVT.

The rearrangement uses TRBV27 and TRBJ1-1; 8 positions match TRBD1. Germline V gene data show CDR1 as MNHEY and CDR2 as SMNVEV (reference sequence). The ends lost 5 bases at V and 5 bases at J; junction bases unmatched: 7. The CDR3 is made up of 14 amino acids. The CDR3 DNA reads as TGTGCCAGCAGTCTCGGACAGGGTTTAACTGAAGCTTTCTTT. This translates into CASSLGQGLTEAFF.

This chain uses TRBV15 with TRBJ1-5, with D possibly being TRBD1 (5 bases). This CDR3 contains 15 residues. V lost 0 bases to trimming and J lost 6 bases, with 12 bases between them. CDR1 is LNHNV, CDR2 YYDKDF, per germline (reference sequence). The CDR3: CATSRDAGGGQPQHF. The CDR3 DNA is TGTGCCACCAGCAGAGACGCTGGGGGGGGTCAGCCCCAGCATTTT.

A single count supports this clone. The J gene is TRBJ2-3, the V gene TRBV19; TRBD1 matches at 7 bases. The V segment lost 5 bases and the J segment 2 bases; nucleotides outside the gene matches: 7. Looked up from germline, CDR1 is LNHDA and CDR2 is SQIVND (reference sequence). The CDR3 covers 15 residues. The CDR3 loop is CASSLSGTDTDTQYF. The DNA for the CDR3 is TGTGCCAGTAGTTTATCCGGGACAGACACAGATACGCAGTATTTT.

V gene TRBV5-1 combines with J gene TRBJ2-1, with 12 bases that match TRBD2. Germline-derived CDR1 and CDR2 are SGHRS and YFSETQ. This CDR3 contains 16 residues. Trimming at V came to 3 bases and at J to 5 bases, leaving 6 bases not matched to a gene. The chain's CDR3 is CASSSWTSGTDNEQFF. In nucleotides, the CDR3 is TGCGCCAGCAGCTCCTGGACTAGCGGGACCGACAATGAGCAGTTCTTC.

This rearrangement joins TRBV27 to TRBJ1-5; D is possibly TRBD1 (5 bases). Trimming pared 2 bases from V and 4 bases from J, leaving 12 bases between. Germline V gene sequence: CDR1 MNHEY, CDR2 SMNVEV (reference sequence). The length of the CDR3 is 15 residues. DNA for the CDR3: TGTGCCAGCAGTTTAGGGGGAGCTGGGAATCAGCCCCAGCATTTT. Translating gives CASSLGGAGNQPQHF.

CDR3 DNA sequence: TGTGCCAGCAGCGTTTTCGGGTTGAACACCGGGGAGCTGTTTTTT. Translated: CASSVFGLNTGELFF. The rearrangement links TRBV7-8 to TRBJ2-2; no firm D call. Trimming stripped 5 bases from V and 1 base from J, with 11 bases between. CDR3 length equals 15 residues. Germline values: CDR1 SGHVS, CDR2 FQNEAQ.